Each of the 9 T cell receptor beta chains below was sequenced from the same sample in a study of control samples from healthy donors and cancer patients. Some clones are missing from TCRdb's copy, which holds only in-frame ones; the method was immunoSEQ multiplex PCR. This table holds 98,000 or so clones, approximately 81% found once. Sequenced material: blood. These receptors came from a woman aged 30 to 39 in good health.

The chain joins TRBV5-1 to TRBJ1-3; D is ambiguous. This CDR3 region has 15 residues. In germline, CDR1 is SGHRS, CDR2 YFSETQ. V lost 1 base, J lost 4 bases, and 12 bases lay in between. Here the CDR3 reads CASSLSVSLGNTIYF. Written as DNA, the CDR3 is TGCGCCAGCAGCTTGTCGGTATCATTGGGAAACACCATATATTTT.

This rearrangement joins TRBV5-6 to TRBJ1-2; D is perhaps TRBD1 (6 bases). Trimming took off 0 bases at V and 5 bases at J, with 8 bases between the two ends. CDR1 and CDR2 from the germline V gene are SGHDT and YYEEEE. The CDR3 has 13 amino acids. The CDR3 nucleotides are TGTGCCAGCAGCTTGGCAGGGGAGTATGGCTACACCTTC. It translates to CASSLAGEYGYTF.

This chain's CDR3 is CASSKPGLAGATGELFF. CDR3 DNA: TGTGCCAGCAGCAAACCGGGACTAGCGGGGGCTACCGGGGAGCTGTTTTTT. The chain uses TRBV13 and TRBJ2-2; 14 bases agree with TRBD2. Germline V gene sequence: CDR1 PRHDT, CDR2 FYEKMQ (reference sequence). The CDR3 spans 17 residues. Trimming at V came to 5 bases and at J to 5 bases, leaving 7 bases not matched to a gene.

The CDR3 spells CASSGDTRGLRGNTEAFF. Here the CDR3 DNA reads TGTGCCAGCAGCGGTGACACCCGGGGGCTCAGGGGGAACACTGAAGCTTTCTTT. The J gene is TRBJ1-1, the V gene TRBV9, with a possible D match to TRBD1 (6 bases). Between the trimmed V and J ends, which lost 3 bases and 1 base, there was a span of 22 bases. Per the germline V gene, CDR1 is SGDLS and CDR2 is YYNGEE. CDR3 size: 18 residues.

This clone came up once. This chain joins TRBV5-4 and TRBJ1-4; D may be TRBD1 (6 bases). Germline CDR1 and CDR2: SGHNT and YYREEE (reference sequence). CDR3 length equals 18 residues. V lost 0 bases and J lost 1, with 16 bases in between. In DNA, the CDR3 is TGTGCCAGCAGCTTGGCCGGGGGCGGATCGGGAACTAATGAAAAACTGTTTTTT. It codes for CASSLAGGGSGTNEKLFF.

The genes are TRBV7-2 and TRBJ2-5; D is possibly TRBD2 (5 bases). CDR1 and CDR2 from the germline V gene are SGHTA and FQGNSA. The V end was cut by 6 bases, the J end by 4 bases, with 12 bases between. The CDR3 length is 13 residues. The CDR3 DNA sequence: TGTGCCAGCAGATTTAGCGTGTCAGAGACCCAGTACTTC. Translated, it gives CASRFSVSETQYF. Supplemented by reference TRBV7-2 and TRBJ2-5, the full variable domain reads GAGVSQSPSNKVTEKGKDVELRCDPISGHTALYWYRQSLGQGLEFLIYFQGNSAPDKSGLPSDRFSAERTGGSVSTLTIQRTQQEDSAVYLCASRFSVSETQYFGPGTRLLVL.

The J gene is TRBJ1-6, the V gene TRBV9, with D perhaps TRBD1 (6 bases). V was shortened by 3 bases and J by 7 bases, with 14 bases between the two germline ends. Germline CDR1 reads SGDLS; CDR2 reads YYNGEE. The CDR3 covers 15 residues. CDR3 sequence reads: CASSGRQGLNSPLHF. Written as DNA, the CDR3 is TGTGCCAGCAGCGGCCGGCAGGGGCTAAATTCACCCCTCCACTTT.

V and J are TRBV6-6 and TRBJ1-5; D is unclear. The CDR3 length is 14 residues. With 5 bases removed from V and 4 bases from J, the gap between germline ends came to 12 bases. Germline V gene data show CDR1 as MNHNY and CDR2 as SVGAGI (reference sequence). Here the CDR3 DNA reads TGTGCCAGCAGTCAACACGACGGAAATCAGCCCCAGCATTTT. Protein product: CASSQHDGNQPQHF.

The V gene is TRBV6-5, the J gene TRBJ1-1; the match to TRBD1 covers 9 bases. Germline V gene sequence: CDR1 MNHEY, CDR2 SVGAGI. V trimming: 6 bases; J trimming: 3 bases; junction bases outside the gene matches: 5. CDR3 length: 14 residues. CDR3 nucleotides: TGTGCCAGCAGGAGACAGGGGGTGGACACTGAAGCTTTCTTT. Its translation is CASRRQGVDTEAFF.